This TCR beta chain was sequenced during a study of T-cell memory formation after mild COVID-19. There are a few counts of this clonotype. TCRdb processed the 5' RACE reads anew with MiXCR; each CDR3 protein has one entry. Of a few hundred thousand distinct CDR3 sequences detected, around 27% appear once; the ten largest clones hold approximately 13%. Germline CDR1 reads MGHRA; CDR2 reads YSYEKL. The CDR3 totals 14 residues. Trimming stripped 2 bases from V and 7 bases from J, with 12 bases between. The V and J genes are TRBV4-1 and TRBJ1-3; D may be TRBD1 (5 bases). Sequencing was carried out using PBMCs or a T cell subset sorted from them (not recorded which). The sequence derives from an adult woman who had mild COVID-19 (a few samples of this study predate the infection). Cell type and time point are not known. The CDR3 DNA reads TGCGCCAGCAGCCAACAGGAGGGACTGAACACCATATATTTT. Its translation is CASSQQEGLNTIYF.